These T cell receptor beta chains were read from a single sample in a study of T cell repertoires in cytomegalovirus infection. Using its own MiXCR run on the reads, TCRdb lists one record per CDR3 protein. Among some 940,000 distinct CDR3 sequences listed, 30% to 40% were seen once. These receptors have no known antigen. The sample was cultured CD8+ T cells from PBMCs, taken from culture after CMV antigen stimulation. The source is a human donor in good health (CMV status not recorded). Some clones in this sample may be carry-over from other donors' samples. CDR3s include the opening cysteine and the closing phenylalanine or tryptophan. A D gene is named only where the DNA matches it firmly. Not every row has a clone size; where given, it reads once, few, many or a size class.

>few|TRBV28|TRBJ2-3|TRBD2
TGTGCCAGCATGCGAACTAGCGCCAGCACAGATACGCAGTATTTT
CASMRTSASTDTQYF
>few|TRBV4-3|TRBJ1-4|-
TGCGCCAGCAGCCAAGATCCGGACTGGTCGGAAAAACTGTTTTTT
CASSQDPDWSEKLFF
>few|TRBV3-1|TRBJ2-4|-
TGTGCCAGCAGCCAACTAGCCAAAAACATTCAGTACTTC
CASSQLAKNIQYF
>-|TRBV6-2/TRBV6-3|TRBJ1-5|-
TGTGCCAGCAGCACCCGGGGCCAGCATTTT
CASSTRGQHF
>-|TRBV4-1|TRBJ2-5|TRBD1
TGCGCCAGCAGCCAAATCATCGGACAGGAGAGGGAGACCCAGTACTTC
CASSQIIGQERETQYF
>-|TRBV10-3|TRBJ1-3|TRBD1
TGTGCCACCCGGGACAGGGGAGGAAACACCATATATTTT
CATRDRGGNTIYF
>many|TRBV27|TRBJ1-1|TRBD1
TGTGCCAGCAGTAGCGGACAGGGCACTGAAGCTTTCTTT
CASSSGQGTEAFF
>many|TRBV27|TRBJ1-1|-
TGTGCCAGCAGTTTACGGGGCAGGGTGGGGTCCACTGAAGCTTTCTTT
CASSLRGRVGSTEAFF
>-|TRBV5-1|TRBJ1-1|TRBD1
TGCGCCAGCAGCTTGGATGAGGGGGCGGACACTGAAGCTTTCTTT
CASSLDEGADTEAFF
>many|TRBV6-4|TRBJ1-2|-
TGTGCCAGCAGTGACTCGGGGGGCTATGGCTACACCTTC
CASSDSGGYGYTF